Reported below is one TCR beta chain. The table came from immunoSEQ multiplex PCR; TCRdb's copy has only in-frame clones and leaves some out. The repertoire holds 18,000 or so clones, with 72% as singletons. The treatment: randomized to nivolumab then ipilimumab (arm A) or the reverse (arm B). The sample originates from a study of sequential checkpoint blockade in melanoma. This CDR3 has 14 amino acids. The V gene end was trimmed by 5 bases and the J gene end by 5 bases; junction bases not matched to a gene: 6. Germline CDR1 and CDR2: LNHDA and SQIVND (reference sequence). Material: CD8+ T cells sorted from blood (inferred from file names), obtained from a patient given nivolumab and ipilimumab in sequence. The chain employs TRBV19 and TRBJ2-7; TRBD2 matches 10 bases. The receptor comes from a human donor with melanoma. In nucleotides, the CDR3 is TGTGCCAGTAGTGTCATAGCGGGAGGCAACGAGCAGTACTTC. Its protein is CASSVIAGGNEQYF.